These 9 T cell receptor beta chains were sequenced from one sample in a study of CD8 T cells in Susac syndrome. cDNA came from about 0.5 to 1 ug RNA primed by random hexamers. One entry per CDR3 protein, called by TCRdb with MiXCR from the immunoSEQ multiplex PCR reads. The table has 250,000 to 300,000 distinct CDR3 sequences, over 75% seen once. The sequencing input was CD8+ T cells from PBMCs. Receptor source: a human donor with multiple sclerosis.

Written as DNA, the CDR3 is TGTGCCAGTAGGTTTGGGGGCGCCACTGAAGCTTTCTTT. It encodes CASRFGGATEAFF. The chain employs TRBV19 and TRBJ1-1; a weak D match, TRBD1 (6 bases). With 6 bases removed from V and 4 bases from J, the gap between germline ends came to 12 bases. The germline gives CDR1 LNHDA, CDR2 SQIVND (reference sequence). The CDR3 contains 13 residues. The whole variable domain, filled in from reference TRBV19 and TRBJ1-1, reads DGGITQSPKYLFRKEGQNVTLSCEQNLNHDAMYWYRQDPGQGLRLIYYSQIVNDFQKGDIAEGYSVSREKKESFPLTVTSAQKNPTAFYLCASRFGGATEAFFGQGTRLTVV.

The chain has TRBV7-2 and TRBJ1-1; 10 bases fit TRBD1. V shed 0 bases, J shed 3 bases, and the junction held 4 bases outside the gene matches. The CDR3 has 16 amino acids. CDR1 is SGHTA, CDR2 FQGNSA, per germline. The CDR3 nucleotides read TGTGCCAGCAGCTTAGCGTGGGGACAGGGGCACACTGAAGCTTTCTTT. This encodes CASSLAWGQGHTEAFF. Complete variable domain (other parts from reference TRBV7-2 and TRBJ1-1): GAGVSQSPSNKVTEKGKDVELRCDPISGHTALYWYRQSLGQGLEFLIYFQGNSAPDKSGLPSDRFSAERTGGSVSTLTIQRTQQEDSAVYLCASSLAWGQGHTEAFFGQGTRLTVV.

V and J are TRBV6-2 or TRBV6-3 and TRBJ1-5; no clear D gene. Deletions cut 7 bases from V and 7 bases from J, with 14 bases between. Germline V lookup: CDR1 MNHEY, CDR2 SVGEGT. The CDR3 loop spans 13 amino acids. CDR3 nucleotides: TGTGCCAGCAAACCCTGGGCTAACCAGCCCCAGCATTTT. As protein: CASKPWANQPQHF.

The chain carries TRBV15 and TRBJ2-7, with 7 bases fitting TRBD2. There are 17 residues in the CDR3. After removal of 3 bases from V and 3 bases from J, the junction contained 14 bases not matched to a gene. Germline V gives CDR1 LNHNV, CDR2 YYDKDF (reference sequence). The DNA of the CDR3 is TGTGCCACCAGCAGTACGGCTCCAATGGGGGGGAACTACGAGCAGTACTTC. As protein: CATSSTAPMGGNYEQYF.

This clonotype was seen more than once but under ten times. Relative to the germline gene, one junction end is altered; a read error may explain this. This sequence joins TRBV7-7 and TRBJ2-2; D remains unclear. The CDR3 spans 11 residues. Germline-derived CDR1 and CDR2 are SSHAT and FNYEAQ (reference sequence). The CDR3 DNA is TGTGCTAGCAGCTTGGGCAGGGAGCTGTTTTTT. It is translated as CASSLGRELFF. Filled out from reference TRBV7-7 and TRBJ2-2, the complete variable domain reads GAGVSQSPRYKVTKRGQDVTLRCDPISSHATLYWYQQALGQGPEFLTYFNYEAQPDKSGLPSDRFSAERPEGSISTLTIQRTEQRDSAMYRCASSLGRELFFGEGSRLTVL.

The V and J genes are TRBV19 and TRBJ2-7; 7 nucleotides align to TRBD1. This CDR3 has 14 residues. The junction had 2 bases not matched to a gene; V was cut back by 3 bases and J by 0 bases. Germline CDR1 LNHDA, CDR2 SQIVND (reference sequence). CDR3 sequence: CASSMSGGSYEQYF. In nucleotides, the CDR3 is TGTGCCAGTAGTATGTCAGGGGGCTCCTACGAGCAGTACTTC.

This clonotype has a single count. The rearrangement joins TRBV10-1 to TRBJ2-1; 9 nucleotides agree with TRBD2. The CDR3 has 15 residues. Germline CDR1 and CDR2: WNHNN and SYGVQD (reference sequence). V lost 2 bases to trimming and J lost 6 bases; unmatched junction nucleotides: 5. CDR3 sequence (DNA): TGCGCCAGCAGTGAGGCTAGCGGGGCCTTCAATGAGCAGTTCTTC. The encoded protein is CASSEASGAFNEQFF.

This clonotype was seen more than once but under ten times. A read error may produce the germline difference seen at one junction end. This chain connects TRBV9 to TRBJ2-3; TRBD2 aligns across 9 bases. This CDR3 has 15 residues. The germline V gene encodes CDR1 SGDLS and CDR2 YYNGEE. The DNA for the CDR3 is TGTGCCAGCAGCGCAGGTGGGACTAGCACGGATACGCAGTATTTT. Amino acids: CASSAGGTSTDTQYF.

This chain joins TRBV6-2 or TRBV6-3 and TRBJ2-7; 9 bases fit TRBD1. CDR3 length: 13 amino acids. Unmatched junction bases numbered 4, after V lost 10 bases and J lost 0 bases. Looked up from germline, CDR1 is MNHEY and CDR2 is SVGEGT. CDR3 sequence reads: CATGTGSSYEQYF. CDR3 sequence (DNA): TGTGCCACCGGGACAGGGAGCTCCTACGAGCAGTACTTC.